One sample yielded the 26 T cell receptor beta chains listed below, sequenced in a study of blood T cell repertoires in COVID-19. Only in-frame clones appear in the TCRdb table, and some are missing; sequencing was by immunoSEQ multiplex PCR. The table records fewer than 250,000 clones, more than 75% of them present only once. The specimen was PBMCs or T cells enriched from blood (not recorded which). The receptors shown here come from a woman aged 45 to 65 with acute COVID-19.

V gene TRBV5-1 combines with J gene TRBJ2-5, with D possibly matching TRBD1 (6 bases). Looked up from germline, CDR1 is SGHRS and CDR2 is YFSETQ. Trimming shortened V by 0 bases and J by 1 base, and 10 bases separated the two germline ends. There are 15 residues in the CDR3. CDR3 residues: CASSLGGGAQETQYF. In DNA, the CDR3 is TGCGCCAGCAGCTTGGGAGGGGGAGCCCAAGAGACCCAGTACTTC. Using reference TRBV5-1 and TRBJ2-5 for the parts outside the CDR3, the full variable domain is KAGVTQTPRYLIKTRGQQVTLSCSPISGHRSVSWYQQTPGQGLQFLFEYFSETQRNKGNFPGRFSGRQFSNSRSEMNVSTLELGDSALYLCASSLGGGAQETQYFGPGTRLLVL.

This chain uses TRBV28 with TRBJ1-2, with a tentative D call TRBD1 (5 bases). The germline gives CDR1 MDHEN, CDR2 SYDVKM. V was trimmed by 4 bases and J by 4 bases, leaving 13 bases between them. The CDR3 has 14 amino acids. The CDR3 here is CASSSSRGIYGYTF. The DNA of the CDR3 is TGTGCCAGCAGTTCGTCTAGGGGTATCTATGGCTACACCTTC.

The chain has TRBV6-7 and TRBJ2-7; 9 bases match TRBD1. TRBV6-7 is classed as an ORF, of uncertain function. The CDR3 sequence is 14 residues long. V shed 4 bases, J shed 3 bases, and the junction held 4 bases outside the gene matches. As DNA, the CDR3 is TGTGCCAGCAGTTTTCCGACAGGGGGCTACGAGCAGTACGTC. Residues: CASSFPTGGYEQYV.

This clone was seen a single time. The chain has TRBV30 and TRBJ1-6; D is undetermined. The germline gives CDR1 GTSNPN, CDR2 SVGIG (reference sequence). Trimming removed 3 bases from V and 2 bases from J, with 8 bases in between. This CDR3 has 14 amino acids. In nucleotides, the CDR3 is TGTGCCTGGAGGGGAGTCCCCTATAATTCACCCCTCCACTTT. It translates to CAWRGVPYNSPLHF.

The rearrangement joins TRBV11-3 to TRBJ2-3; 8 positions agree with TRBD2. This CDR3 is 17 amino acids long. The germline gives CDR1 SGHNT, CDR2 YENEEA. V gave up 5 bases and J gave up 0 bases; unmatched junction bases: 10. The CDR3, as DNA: TGTGCCAGCAGCCCAGGGGCTACTAGCGGTAGCACAGATACGCAGTATTTT. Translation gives CASSPGATSGSTDTQYF. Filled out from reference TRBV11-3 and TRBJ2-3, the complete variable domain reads EAGVVQSPRYKIIEKKQPVAFWCNPISGHNTLYWYLQNLGQGPELLIRYENEEAVDDSQLPKDRFSAERLKGVDSTLKIQPAELGDSAVYLCASSPGATSGSTDTQYFGPGTRLTVL.

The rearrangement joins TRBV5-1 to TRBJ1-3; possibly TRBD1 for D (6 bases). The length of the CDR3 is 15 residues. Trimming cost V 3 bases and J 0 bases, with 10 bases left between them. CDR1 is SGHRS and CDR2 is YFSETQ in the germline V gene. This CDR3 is CASSSGHTSGNTIYF. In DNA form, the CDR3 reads TGCGCCAGCAGCTCGGGACATACCTCTGGAAACACCATATATTTT.

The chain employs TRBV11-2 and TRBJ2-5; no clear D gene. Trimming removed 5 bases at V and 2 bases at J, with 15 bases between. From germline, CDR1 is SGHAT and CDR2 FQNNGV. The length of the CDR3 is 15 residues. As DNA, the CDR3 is TGTGCCAGCAGCCCCCTGACACCTACTCAAGAGACCCAGTACTTC. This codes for CASSPLTPTQETQYF.

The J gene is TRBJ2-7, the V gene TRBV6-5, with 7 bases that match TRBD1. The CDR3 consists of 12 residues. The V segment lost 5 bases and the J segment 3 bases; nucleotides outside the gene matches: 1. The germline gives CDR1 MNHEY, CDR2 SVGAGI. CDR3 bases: TGTGCCAGCAGTCGACAGGGCTACGAGCAGTACGTC. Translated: CASSRQGYEQYV.

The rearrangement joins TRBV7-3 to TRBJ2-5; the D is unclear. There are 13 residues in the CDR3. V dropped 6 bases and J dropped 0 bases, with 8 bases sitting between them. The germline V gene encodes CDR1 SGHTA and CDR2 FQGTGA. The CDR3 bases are TGTGCCAGCAGTTCAGCGTACCAAGAGACCCAGTACTTC. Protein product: CASSSAYQETQYF.

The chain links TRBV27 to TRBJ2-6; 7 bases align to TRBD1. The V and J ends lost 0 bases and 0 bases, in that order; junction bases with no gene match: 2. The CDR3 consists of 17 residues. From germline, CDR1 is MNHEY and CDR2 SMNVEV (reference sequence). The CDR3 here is CASSLSTGPSGANVLTF. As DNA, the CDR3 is TGTGCCAGCAGTTTATCGACAGGGCCCTCTGGGGCCAACGTCCTGACTTTC.

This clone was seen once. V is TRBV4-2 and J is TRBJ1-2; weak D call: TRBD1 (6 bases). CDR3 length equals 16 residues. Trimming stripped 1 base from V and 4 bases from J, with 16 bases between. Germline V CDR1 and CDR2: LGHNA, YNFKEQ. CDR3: CASSQGERQDGYGYTF. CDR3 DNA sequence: TGTGCCAGCAGCCAAGGAGAGAGACAGGACGGCTATGGCTACACCTTC.

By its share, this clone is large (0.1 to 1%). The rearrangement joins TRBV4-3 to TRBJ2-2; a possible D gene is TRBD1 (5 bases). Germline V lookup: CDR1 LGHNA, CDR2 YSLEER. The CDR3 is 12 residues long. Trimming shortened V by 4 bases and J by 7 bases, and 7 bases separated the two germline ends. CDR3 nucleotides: TGCGCCAGCAGCCCCAGGGACGGGGAGCTGTTTTTT. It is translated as CASSPRDGELFF.

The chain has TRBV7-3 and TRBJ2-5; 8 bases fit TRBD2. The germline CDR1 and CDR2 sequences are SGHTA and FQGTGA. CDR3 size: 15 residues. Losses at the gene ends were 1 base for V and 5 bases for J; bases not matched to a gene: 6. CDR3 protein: CASSLIRGGPETQYF. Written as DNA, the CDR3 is TGTGCCAGCAGCTTAATCCGGGGGGGCCCCGAGACCCAGTACTTC.

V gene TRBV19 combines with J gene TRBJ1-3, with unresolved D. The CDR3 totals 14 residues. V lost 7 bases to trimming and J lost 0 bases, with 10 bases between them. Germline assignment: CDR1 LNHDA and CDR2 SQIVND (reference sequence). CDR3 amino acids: CASKAGHSGNTIYF. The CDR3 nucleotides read TGTGCCAGTAAGGCAGGCCACTCTGGAAACACCATATATTTT.

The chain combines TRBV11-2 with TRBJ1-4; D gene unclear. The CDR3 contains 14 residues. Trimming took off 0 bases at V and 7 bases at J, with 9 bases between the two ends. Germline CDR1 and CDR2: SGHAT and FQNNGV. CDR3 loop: CASSLEVNSEKLFF. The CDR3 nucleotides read TGTGCCAGCAGCTTAGAAGTAAACAGTGAAAAACTGTTTTTT.

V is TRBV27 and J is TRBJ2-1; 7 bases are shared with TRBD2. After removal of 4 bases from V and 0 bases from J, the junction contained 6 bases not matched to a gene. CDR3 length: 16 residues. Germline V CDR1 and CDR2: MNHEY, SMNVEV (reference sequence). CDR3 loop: CASSWGGDPSYNEQFF. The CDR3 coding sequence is TGTGCCAGCAGTTGGGGGGGGGACCCCTCCTACAATGAGCAGTTCTTC.

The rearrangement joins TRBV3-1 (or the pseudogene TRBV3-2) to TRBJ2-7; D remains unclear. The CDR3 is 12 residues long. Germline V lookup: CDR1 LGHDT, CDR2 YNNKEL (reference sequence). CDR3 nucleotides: TGTGCCAGCAACCAAGGTAATTACGAGCAGTACGTC. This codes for CASNQGNYEQYV.

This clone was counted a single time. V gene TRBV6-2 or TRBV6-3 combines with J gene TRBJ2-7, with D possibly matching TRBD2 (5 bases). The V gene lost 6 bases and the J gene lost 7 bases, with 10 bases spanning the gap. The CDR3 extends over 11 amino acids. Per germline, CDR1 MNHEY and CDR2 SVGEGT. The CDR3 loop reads CASSTRGEQYV. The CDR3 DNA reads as TGTGCCAGCAGCACCCGGGGTGAGCAGTACGTC.

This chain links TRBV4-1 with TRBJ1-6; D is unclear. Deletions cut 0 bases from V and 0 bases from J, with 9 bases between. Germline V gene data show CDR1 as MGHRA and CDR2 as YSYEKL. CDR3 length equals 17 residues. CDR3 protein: CASSQEQGSSYNSPLHF. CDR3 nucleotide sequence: TGCGCCAGCAGCCAAGAACAAGGGAGCTCCTATAATTCACCCCTCCACTTT.

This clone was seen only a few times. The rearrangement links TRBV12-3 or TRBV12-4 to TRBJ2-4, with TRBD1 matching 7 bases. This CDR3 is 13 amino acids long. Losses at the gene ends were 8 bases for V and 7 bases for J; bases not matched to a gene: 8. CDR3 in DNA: TGTGCCAGCGGGCCTGGGACAGTCAACATTCAGTACTTC. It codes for CASGPGTVNIQYF.

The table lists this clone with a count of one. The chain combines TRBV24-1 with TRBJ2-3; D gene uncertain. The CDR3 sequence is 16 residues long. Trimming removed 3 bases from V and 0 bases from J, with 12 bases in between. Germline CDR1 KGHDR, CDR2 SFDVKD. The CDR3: CATSDPTRGSTDTQYF. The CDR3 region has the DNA TGTGCCACCAGTGATCCAACCCGCGGTAGCACAGATACGCAGTATTTT.

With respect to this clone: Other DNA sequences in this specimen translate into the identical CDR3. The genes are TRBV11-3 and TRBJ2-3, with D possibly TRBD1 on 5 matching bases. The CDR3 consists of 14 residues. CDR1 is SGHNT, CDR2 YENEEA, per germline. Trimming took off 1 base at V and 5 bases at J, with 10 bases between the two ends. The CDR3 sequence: CASSLGQGGDTQYF. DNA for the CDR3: TGTGCCAGCAGCTTAGGGCAGGGTGGAGATACGCAGTATTTT.

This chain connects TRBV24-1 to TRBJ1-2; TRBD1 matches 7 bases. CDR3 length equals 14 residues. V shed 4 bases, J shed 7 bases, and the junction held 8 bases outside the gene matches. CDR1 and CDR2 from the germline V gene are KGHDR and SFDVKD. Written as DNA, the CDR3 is TGTGCCACCAGTGACTCCCCAGGGACAGTTGGCTACACCTTC. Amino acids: CATSDSPGTVGYTF.

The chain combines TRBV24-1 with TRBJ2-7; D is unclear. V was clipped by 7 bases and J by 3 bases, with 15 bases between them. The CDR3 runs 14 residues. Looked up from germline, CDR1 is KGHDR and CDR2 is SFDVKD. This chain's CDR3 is CATSMTHSCYEQYV. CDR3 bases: TGTGCCACCAGCATGACACACTCCTGCTACGAGCAGTACGTC.

Here the CDR3 reads CASSLGGQSEAFF. The CDR3 nucleotides read TGCGCCAGCAGCCTGGGGGGACAGAGTGAAGCTTTCTTT. The V and J genes are TRBV5-1 and TRBJ1-1, with 7 bases that match TRBD1. J was trimmed by 7 bases and V by 4 bases; bases with no gene match: 7. CDR3 length equals 13 residues. Germline-derived CDR1 and CDR2 are SGHRS and YFSETQ.

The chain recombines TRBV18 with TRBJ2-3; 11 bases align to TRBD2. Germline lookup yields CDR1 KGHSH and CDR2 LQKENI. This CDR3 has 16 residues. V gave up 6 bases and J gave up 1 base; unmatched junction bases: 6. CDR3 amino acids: CASSATLAGGTDTQYF. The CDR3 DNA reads TGTGCCAGCTCGGCTACACTAGCGGGGGGCACAGATACGCAGTATTTT. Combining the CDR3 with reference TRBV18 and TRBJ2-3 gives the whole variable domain NAGVMQNPRHLVRRRGQEARLRCSPMKGHSHVYWYRQLPEEGLKFMVYLQKENIIDESGMPKERFSAEFPKEGPSILRIQQVVRGDSAAYFCASSATLAGGTDTQYFGPGTRLTVL.